This TCR beta chain stems from a study of blood T cell repertoires in COVID-19. Study information: The United States, Italy and Spain were the sources of the acute and convalescent COVID-19 samples. Sample material is recorded as cDNA or gDNA derived from T cells, B-cell-depleted T cells, or PBMCs.

CDR3 length equals 15 residues. V dropped 4 bases and J dropped 2 bases, with 13 bases sitting between them. Germline values: CDR1 MGHRA, CDR2 YSYEKL. Original handling: It was from reference gene primer amplification that nucleated cell counts were estimated. Data came from immunoSEQ multiplex PCR; TCRdb stores just in-frame clones and leaves some out. The V and J calls and clone size come from that table; D and trimming were worked out from the DNA. The sample consists of roughly 100,000 clones, about nine tenths of them appearing once. J is TRBJ2-3 and V is TRBV4-1; D is perhaps TRBD2 (5 bases). Sequencing was performed on peripheral blood. This sequence was found in a woman aged 45-65 years with COVID-19, enrolled during active disease. In DNA form, the CDR3 reads TGCGCCAGCAGCCCGACGCGAGGGTACACAGATACGCAGTATTTT. Translation gives CASSPTRGYTDTQYF.